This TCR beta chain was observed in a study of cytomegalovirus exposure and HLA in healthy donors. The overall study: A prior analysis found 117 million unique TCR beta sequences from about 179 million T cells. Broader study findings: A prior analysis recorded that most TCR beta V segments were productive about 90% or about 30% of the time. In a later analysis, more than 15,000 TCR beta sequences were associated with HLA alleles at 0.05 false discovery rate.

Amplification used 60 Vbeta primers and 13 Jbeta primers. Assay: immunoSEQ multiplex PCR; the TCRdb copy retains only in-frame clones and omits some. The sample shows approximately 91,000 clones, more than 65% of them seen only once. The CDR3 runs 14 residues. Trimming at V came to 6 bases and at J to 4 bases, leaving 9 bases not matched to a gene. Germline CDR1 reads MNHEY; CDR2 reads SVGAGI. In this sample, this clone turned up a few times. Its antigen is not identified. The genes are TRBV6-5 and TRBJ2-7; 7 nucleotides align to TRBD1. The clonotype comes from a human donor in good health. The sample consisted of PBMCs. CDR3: CASSPNRGEYEQYF. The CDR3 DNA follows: TGTGCCAGCAGCCCCAACAGGGGAGAGTACGAGCAGTACTTC.